Sequencing of this TCR beta chain was carried out in a study of blood T cell repertoires in COVID-19. Study-wide context: Acute and convalescent COVID-19 specimens originated in the United States, Italy and Spain. Nucleic acid was either cDNA or gDNA, and it came from T cells, B-cell-depleted T cells, or PBMCs.

CDR1 and CDR2 (germline): SGHRS, YFSETQ. There are 13 residues in the CDR3. The germline V and J ends were trimmed by 0 bases and 4 bases, with 7 bases remaining between them. Original analysis: Estimated nucleated cell counts came from reference gene primer amplification. Data came from immunoSEQ multiplex PCR; TCRdb stores just in-frame clones and leaves some out. V and J calls and clone size are as listed in that table; D and trimming were resolved from the DNA. The data hold some 380,000 clones, with around 91% observed a single time. Sequenced material: peripheral blood. The receptor comes from a man aged 18 to 35 with active or convalescent COVID-19. This chain links TRBV5-1 with TRBJ1-2, with D maybe TRBD1 (5 bases). The CDR3 DNA reads as TGCGCCAGCAGCTTGGGACAGCCCTATGGCTACACCTTC. Translation: CASSLGQPYGYTF.